The source of this T cell receptor (beta chain) is a study of identical twins. This clonotype was seen a few times. The antigen is not known. Whole-study findings and limits: Models underestimated how often monozygotic twins shared out-of-frame TCR alpha. Low generation probability was overrepresented in out-of-frame alpha sequences shared by twins. Carriage of fewer insertions was seen in abundant cord blood beta clonotypes, whereas memory repertoires showed none.

Carrying unique molecular identifiers, the cDNA also gained a universal primer site through template switching. TCRdb reanalysed the 5' RACE reads using MiXCR and keeps one entry per CDR3 protein. The sample includes more than 350,000 distinct CDR3 sequences, 9% to 10% of them seen just once. CDR1 is SGHRS, CDR2 YFSETQ, per germline. The V end was cut by 5 bases, the J end by 5 bases, with 22 bases between. The CDR3 is 16 amino acids. This TCR was recovered from a woman aged 50 to 60 in good health. This chain connects TRBV5-1 to TRBJ1-1; D is unresolved. The sample comprised naive T cells sorted from blood. The CDR3 DNA follows: TGCGCCAGCAGACCGACTCGTGCTGTGGTCGGGACTGAAGCTTTCTTT. It is translated as CASRPTRAVVGTEAFF.